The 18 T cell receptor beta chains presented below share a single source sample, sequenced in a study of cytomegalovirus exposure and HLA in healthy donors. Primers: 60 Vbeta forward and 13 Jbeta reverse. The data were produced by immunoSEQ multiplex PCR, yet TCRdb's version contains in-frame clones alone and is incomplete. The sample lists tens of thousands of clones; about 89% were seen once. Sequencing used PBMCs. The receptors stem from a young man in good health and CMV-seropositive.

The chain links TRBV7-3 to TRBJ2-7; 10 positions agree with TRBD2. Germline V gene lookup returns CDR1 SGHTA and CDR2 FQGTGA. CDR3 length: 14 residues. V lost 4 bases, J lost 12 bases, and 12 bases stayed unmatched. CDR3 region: CASSSRQGRLAGYF. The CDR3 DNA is TGTGCCAGCAGCTCAAGACAAGGTAGACTAGCGGGGTACTTC.

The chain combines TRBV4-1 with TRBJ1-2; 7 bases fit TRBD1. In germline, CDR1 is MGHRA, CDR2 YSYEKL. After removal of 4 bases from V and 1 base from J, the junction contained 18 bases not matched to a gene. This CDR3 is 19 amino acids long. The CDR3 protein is CASSLTGDSAAQSNYGYTF. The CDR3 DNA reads TGCGCCAGCAGCCTCACCGGGGACAGTGCAGCCCAAAGTAACTATGGCTACACCTTC.

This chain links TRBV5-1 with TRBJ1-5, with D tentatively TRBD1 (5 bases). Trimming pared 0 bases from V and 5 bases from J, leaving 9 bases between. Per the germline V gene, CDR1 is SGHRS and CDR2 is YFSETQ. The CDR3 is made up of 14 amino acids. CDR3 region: CASSLGTQDQPQHF. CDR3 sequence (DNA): TGCGCCAGCAGCTTGGGGACACAAGATCAGCCCCAGCATTTT.

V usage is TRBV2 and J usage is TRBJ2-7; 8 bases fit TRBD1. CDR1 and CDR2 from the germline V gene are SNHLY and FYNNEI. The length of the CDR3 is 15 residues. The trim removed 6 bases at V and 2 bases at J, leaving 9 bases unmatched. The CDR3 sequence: CASSDRGTEPYEQYF. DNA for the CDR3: TGTGCCAGCAGCGACAGGGGAACGGAGCCCTACGAGCAGTACTTC.

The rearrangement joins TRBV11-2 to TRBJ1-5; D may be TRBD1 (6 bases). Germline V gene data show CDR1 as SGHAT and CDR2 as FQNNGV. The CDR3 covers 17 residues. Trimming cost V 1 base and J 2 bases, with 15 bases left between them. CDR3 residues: CASSLGVLDRRNQPQHF. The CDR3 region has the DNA TGTGCCAGCAGCTTAGGAGTCCTAGACAGGCGCAATCAGCCCCAGCATTTT.

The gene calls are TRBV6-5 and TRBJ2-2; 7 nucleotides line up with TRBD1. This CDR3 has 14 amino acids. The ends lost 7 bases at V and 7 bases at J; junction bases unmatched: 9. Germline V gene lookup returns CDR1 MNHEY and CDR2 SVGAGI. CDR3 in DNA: TGTGCCAGCAAACGACAGGGACGGGGCGGGGAGCTGTTTTTT. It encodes CASKRQGRGGELFF.

CDR3 in amino acids: CASSVGQGAWNEQFF. CDR3 DNA: TGTGCCAGCAGTGTGGGACAGGGGGCGTGGAATGAGCAGTTCTTC. The chain combines TRBV6-1 with TRBJ2-1, with TRBD1 matching 12 bases. V lost 4 bases, J lost 7 bases, and 5 bases stayed unmatched. The CDR3 has 15 residues. Germline values: CDR1 MNHNS, CDR2 SASEGT.

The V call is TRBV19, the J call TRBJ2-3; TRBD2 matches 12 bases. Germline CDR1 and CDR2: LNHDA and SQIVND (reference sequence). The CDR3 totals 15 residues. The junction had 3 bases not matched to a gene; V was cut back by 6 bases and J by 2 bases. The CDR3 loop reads CASSGLAGLTDTQYF. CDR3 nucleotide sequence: TGTGCCAGTAGCGGACTAGCGGGACTCACAGATACGCAGTATTTT. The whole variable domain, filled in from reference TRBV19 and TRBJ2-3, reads DGGITQSPKYLFRKEGQNVTLSCEQNLNHDAMYWYRQDPGQGLRLIYYSQIVNDFQKGDIAEGYSVSREKKESFPLTVTSAQKNPTAFYLCASSGLAGLTDTQYFGPGTRLTVL.

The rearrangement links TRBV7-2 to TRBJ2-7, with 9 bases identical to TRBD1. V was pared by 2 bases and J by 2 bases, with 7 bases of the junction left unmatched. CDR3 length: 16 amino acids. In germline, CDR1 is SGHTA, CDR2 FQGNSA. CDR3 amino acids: CASSLLGQGPTYEQYF. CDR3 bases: TGTGCCAGCAGCTTACTCGGACAGGGGCCCACCTACGAGCAGTACTTC.

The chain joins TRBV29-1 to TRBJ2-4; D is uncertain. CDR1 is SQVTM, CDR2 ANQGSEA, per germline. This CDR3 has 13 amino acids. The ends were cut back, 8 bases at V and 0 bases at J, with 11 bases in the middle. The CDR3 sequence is CSLSSLAKNIQYF. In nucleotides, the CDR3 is TGCAGCCTTAGTAGTTTAGCCAAAAACATTCAGTACTTC.

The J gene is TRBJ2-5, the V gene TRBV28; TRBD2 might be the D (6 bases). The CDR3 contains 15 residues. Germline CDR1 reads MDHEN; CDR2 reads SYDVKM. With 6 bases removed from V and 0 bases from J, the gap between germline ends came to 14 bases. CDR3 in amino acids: CASSPLRDYQETQYF. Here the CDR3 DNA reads TGTGCCAGCAGCCCCCTGCGGGACTACCAAGAGACCCAGTACTTC.

CDR3 residues: CASSLDRLDYEQYF. The CDR3 DNA is TGTGCCAGCAGCTTAGATCGGCTAGACTACGAGCAGTACTTC. The chain combines TRBV11-2 with TRBJ2-7; unclear D gene. The CDR3 has 14 amino acids. Germline CDR1 SGHAT, CDR2 FQNNGV. V shed 0 bases and J shed 3 bases, with 9 bases lying between them.

CDR3 sequence (DNA): TGTGCCAGCAGGGACACAGCGTACGAGCAGTACTTC. Amino acids: CASRDTAYEQYF. The chain carries TRBV27 and TRBJ2-7; a weak D match, TRBD1 (5 bases). The CDR3 loop spans 12 amino acids. Germline V gives CDR1 MNHEY, CDR2 SMNVEV (reference sequence). Trimming cost V 6 bases and J 4 bases, with 10 bases left between them.

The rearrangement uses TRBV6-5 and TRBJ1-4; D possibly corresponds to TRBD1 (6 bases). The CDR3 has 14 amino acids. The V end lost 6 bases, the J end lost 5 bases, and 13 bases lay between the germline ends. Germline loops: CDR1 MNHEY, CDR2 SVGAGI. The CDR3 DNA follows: TGTGCCAGCAGGGGTTGGGGGCCGAATGAAAAACTGTTTTTT. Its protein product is CASRGWGPNEKLFF.

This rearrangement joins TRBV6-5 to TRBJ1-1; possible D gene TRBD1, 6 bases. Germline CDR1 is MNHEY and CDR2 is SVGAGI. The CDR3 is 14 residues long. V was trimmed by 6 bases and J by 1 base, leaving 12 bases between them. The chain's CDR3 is CASRQQGSNTEAFF. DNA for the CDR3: TGTGCCAGCAGACAACAGGGATCGAACACTGAAGCTTTCTTT.

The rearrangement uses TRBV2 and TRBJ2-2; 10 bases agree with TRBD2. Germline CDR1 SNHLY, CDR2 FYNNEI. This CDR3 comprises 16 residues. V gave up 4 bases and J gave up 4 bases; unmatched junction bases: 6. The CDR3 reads CASSVGLADLTGELFF. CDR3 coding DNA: TGTGCCAGCAGTGTAGGACTAGCGGACCTCACCGGGGAGCTGTTTTTT.

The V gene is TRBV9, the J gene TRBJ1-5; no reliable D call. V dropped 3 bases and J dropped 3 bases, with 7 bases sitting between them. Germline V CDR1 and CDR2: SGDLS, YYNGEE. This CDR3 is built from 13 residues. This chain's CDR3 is CASSGAPNQPQHF. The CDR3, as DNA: TGTGCCAGCAGCGGGGCCCCCAATCAGCCCCAGCATTTT.

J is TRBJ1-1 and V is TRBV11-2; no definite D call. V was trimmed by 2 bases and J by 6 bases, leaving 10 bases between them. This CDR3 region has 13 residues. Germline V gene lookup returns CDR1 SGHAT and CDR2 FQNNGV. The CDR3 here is CASSLSVRAEAFF. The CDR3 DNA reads TGTGCCAGCAGCTTATCAGTGCGGGCTGAAGCTTTCTTT.